The next 19 T cell receptor beta chains were all read from a single sample in a study of Ad26.COV2.S vaccination and SARS-CoV-2 variants. The table came from immunoSEQ multiplex PCR; TCRdb's copy has only in-frame clones and leaves some out. The data contain some 640,000 clones, about 90% of them seen just once; the ten biggest clones take up roughly 1.5%. Documented treatment: roughly 18 received Ad26.COV2.S at low or high dose, single or two shots; about 5 received placebo; per-sample allocation not given. Sampling occurred on day 63 after the first vaccine or placebo injection. Here the sequenced sample was peripheral blood, taken in a trial of Ad26.COV2.S vaccine versus placebo. These receptors came from a person between 18 and 59 years old who received the Ad26.COV2.S COVID-19 vaccine or a placebo.

Remarks on this clone: This CDR3 is also generated by other DNA sequences in the sample. This chain links TRBV30 with TRBJ1-5; D unclear. CDR1 is GTSNPN and CDR2 is SVGIG in the germline V gene (reference sequence). This CDR3 contains 13 residues. The V end was cut by 2 bases, the J end by 2 bases, with 7 bases between. This chain's CDR3 is CAWSPGGNQPQHF. CDR3 DNA: TGTGCCTGGAGTCCTGGTGGCAATCAGCCCCAGCATTTT.

The J gene is TRBJ1-1, the V gene TRBV3-1 (or the pseudogene TRBV3-2), with D perhaps matching TRBD1 (6 bases). The CDR3 runs 14 residues. Germline CDR1 reads LGHDT; CDR2 reads YNNKEL (reference sequence). V lost 4 bases to trimming and J lost 3 bases, with 12 bases between them. CDR3 bases: TGTGCCAGCAGCCCAGGGGCCCTGTACACTGAAGCTTTCTTT. Its translation is CASSPGALYTEAFF.

The V gene is TRBV18, the J gene TRBJ1-3; D might be TRBD1 (5 bases). V was clipped by 6 bases and J by 3 bases, with 15 bases between them. CDR3 length: 15 amino acids. Germline assignment: CDR1 KGHSH and CDR2 LQKENI. This chain's CDR3 is CASSPVTGIGNTIYF. For the CDR3, the DNA is TGTGCCAGCTCGCCGGTTACAGGAATTGGAAACACCATATATTTT.

The chain uses TRBV30 and TRBJ2-7; 12 nucleotides match TRBD1. Germline V lookup: CDR1 GTSNPN, CDR2 SVGIG (reference sequence). Trimming cost V 0 bases and J 7 bases; bases outside gene matches: 7. This CDR3 has 15 residues. The CDR3 is CAWSVQGQGAREQYF. As DNA, the CDR3 is TGTGCCTGGAGTGTACAGGGACAGGGGGCGAGGGAGCAGTACTTC.

This chain connects TRBV19 to TRBJ2-2; D not certain. Germline V gene lookup returns CDR1 LNHDA and CDR2 SQIVND (reference sequence). V was shortened by 5 bases and J by 3 bases, with 16 bases between the two germline ends. This CDR3 is 16 amino acids long. The CDR3 DNA reads TGTGCCAGTAGTCCCCATTTGCCCCTTGACACCGGGGAGCTGTTTTTT. It translates to CASSPHLPLDTGELFF.

The chain employs TRBV5-4 and TRBJ1-4; 7 nucleotides align to TRBD1. This CDR3 is 14 amino acids long. The germline V gene has CDR1 SGHNT and CDR2 YYREEE (reference sequence). J lost 8 bases, V lost 1 base, and 5 bases had no gene match. CDR3 loop: CASSLQGGTEKLFF. The CDR3 coding sequence is TGTGCCAGCAGCTTGCAGGGGGGGACCGAAAAACTGTTTTTT.

The chain recombines TRBV4-1 with TRBJ1-3; D is uncertain. The CDR3 contains 17 residues. Germline-derived CDR1 and CDR2 are MGHRA and YSYEKL. The V end lost 4 bases, the J end lost 0 bases, and 16 bases lay between the germline ends. The CDR3 DNA follows: TGCGCCAGCAGCCTCCTCATTAGTTCATCCTCTGGAAACACCATATATTTT. Its translation: CASSLLISSSSGNTIYF.

V is TRBV7-9 and J is TRBJ2-7; 10 bases align to TRBD1. Germline V gene data show CDR1 as SEHNR and CDR2 as FQNEAQ (reference sequence). The CDR3 is 14 residues long. V was clipped by 7 bases and J by 3 bases; unmatched bases: 6. The CDR3 DNA reads as TGTGCCAGCACCTCGGACAGGGGGAGCTACGAGCAGTACTTC. Encoded protein: CASTSDRGSYEQYF. The full variable domain, in which reference TRBV7-9 and TRBJ2-7 provide the parts outside the CDR3, is DTGVSQNPRHKITKRGQNVTFRCDPISEHNRLYWYRQTLGQGPEFLTYFQNEAQLEKSRLLSDRFSAERPKGSFSTLEIQRTEQGDSAMYLCASTSDRGSYEQYFGPGTRLTVT.

The chain carries TRBV15 and TRBJ2-7; no clear D gene. The CDR3 is 15 amino acids. Trimming removed 0 bases from V and 3 bases from J, with 12 bases in between. CDR1 LNHNV and CDR2 YYDKDF come from the germline V gene (reference sequence). The CDR3 protein is CATSREFVGNYEQYF. CDR3 bases: TGTGCCACCAGCAGAGAGTTTGTCGGAAACTACGAGCAGTACTTC.

This clone was seen once. The chain employs TRBV5-1 and TRBJ2-3; TRBD1 or TRBD2 may be the D gene (6 bases each). Germline CDR1 SGHRS, CDR2 YFSETQ. The CDR3 is made up of 13 amino acids. The germline V and J ends were trimmed by 7 bases and 5 bases, with 14 bases remaining between them. The CDR3 loop is CASQEGEGDTQYF. As DNA, the CDR3 is TGCGCCAGCCAGGAGGGGGAAGGAGATACGCAGTATTTT.

The V gene is TRBV2, the J gene TRBJ2-7, with 7 bases matching TRBD1. There are 15 residues in the CDR3. CDR1 and CDR2 from the germline V gene are SNHLY and FYNNEI. V lost 4 bases to trimming and J lost 3 bases; unmatched junction nucleotides: 9. CDR3 in amino acids: CASSGSRQGVYEQYF. CDR3 sequence (DNA): TGTGCCAGCAGTGGATCCCGACAGGGCGTCTACGAGCAGTACTTC.

The chain links TRBV30 to TRBJ1-3; D is possibly TRBD1 (5 bases). V lost 8 bases to trimming and J lost 4 bases, with 18 bases between them. The CDR3 totals 14 residues. Germline CDR1 is GTSNPN and CDR2 is SVGIG (reference sequence). CDR3 sequence (DNA): TGTGCCGGAACAGGTGCCCTCTCCGGAAACACCATATATTTT. Its protein is CAGTGALSGNTIYF.

J is TRBJ2-5 and V is TRBV7-2; no clear D gene. Per germline, CDR1 SGHTA and CDR2 FQGNSA. Trimming shortened V by 2 bases and J by 1 base, and 8 bases separated the two germline ends. The CDR3 has 14 residues. The CDR3 DNA is TGTGCCAGCAGCTTAAAGGGCATCCAAGAGACCCAGTACTTC. This sequence encodes CASSLKGIQETQYF.

This clone was detected once. The rearrangement joins TRBV11-3 to TRBJ2-7; 7 positions agree with TRBD1. J gave up 3 bases and V 3 bases, and 11 bases lay outside the gene matches. CDR1 and CDR2 from the germline V gene are SGHNT and YENEEA. The CDR3 contains 16 residues. The CDR3 loop reads CASSLGTAAGGYEQYF. The CDR3 DNA reads as TGTGCCAGCAGCTTGGGGACAGCTGCCGGAGGCTACGAGCAGTACTTC.

The chain joins TRBV12-3 or TRBV12-4 to TRBJ1-2, with D tentatively TRBD1 (5 bases). The CDR3 sequence is 12 residues long. Trimming pared 7 bases from V and 8 bases from J, leaving 14 bases between. CDR3 nucleotides: TGTGCCAGCAACCGGGACCAGTCAGGCTACACCTTC. Translated: CASNRDQSGYTF.

This clone was observed a single time. The DNA for the CDR3 is TGTGCCAGTAGTATATGGGACAGGGGCAATGAGCAGTTCTTC. Protein: CASSIWDRGNEQFF. The rearrangement links TRBV19 to TRBJ2-1, with 10 bases matching TRBD1. V shed 2 bases and J 6 bases; nucleotides not matched to a gene: 1. This CDR3 has 14 residues. Looked up from germline, CDR1 is LNHDA and CDR2 is SQIVND (reference sequence).

The CDR3 nucleotides read TGTGCCAGCAGTGGGGGGACTTCGCGAGGAACGGAGCAGTTCTTC. Translated, it gives CASSGGTSRGTEQFF. The chain carries TRBV2 and TRBJ2-1; D perhaps matches TRBD2 (6 bases). This CDR3 has 15 amino acids. Per germline, CDR1 SNHLY and CDR2 FYNNEI. Trimming removed 4 bases from V and 10 bases from J, with 20 bases in between.

The CDR3 coding sequence is TGTGCCAGCAGTTACTCGCTCTCCGGCACAGATACGCAGTATTTT. Its protein is CASSYSLSGTDTQYF. V usage is TRBV6-5 and J usage is TRBJ2-3; D is uncertain. Germline lookup yields CDR1 MNHEY and CDR2 SVGAGI. V was pared by 0 bases and J by 1 base, with 8 bases between. There are 15 residues in the CDR3.

This rearrangement joins TRBV9 to TRBJ2-2; D remains unclear. Trimming removed 4 bases from V and 2 bases from J, with 3 bases in between. There are 12 residues in the CDR3. The germline gives CDR1 SGDLS, CDR2 YYNGEE. For the CDR3, the DNA is TGTGCCAGCAGCCTAAACACCGGGGAGCTGTTTTTT. Translating gives CASSLNTGELFF.